This TCR beta chain originates from a study of neoadjuvant anti-PD-1 for oral cavity cancer. Study-wide context: Around day 43, patients without progression received a fourth nivolumab dose before surgery. Whole-study results and caveats: After neoadjuvant nivolumab, PBMC T cell clonality was significantly higher in non-responders than responders. Pretreatment Treg/Th17 ratio correlated inversely with post-treatment tumor clonality.

Here immunoSEQ multiplex PCR was the method, and the copy in TCRdb shows in-frame clones only, minus some. The profile covers 15,000 or so clones, with roughly 60% appearing a single time and around 2% taken by the ten largest. Germline CDR1 and CDR2: SGHAT and FQDESV (reference sequence). Trimming shortened V by 0 bases and J by 9 bases, and 14 bases separated the two germline ends. CDR3 length: 14 residues. This clone showed up just once. The antigen is not known. The patients had HPV-negative, locally advanced oral cavity squamous cell carcinoma. The sequence came from a person between 35 and 79 years old with oral cavity squamous cell carcinoma. Here the sequenced sample was PBMCs, taken before nivolumab (anti-PD-1) treatment. V gene TRBV11-1 combines with J gene TRBJ2-5; D perhaps matches TRBD1 (6 bases). The DNA for the CDR3 is TGTGCCAGCAGCTTAGCGGAAACAGGGTTGGCCCAGTACTTC. The encoded protein is CASSLAETGLAQYF.